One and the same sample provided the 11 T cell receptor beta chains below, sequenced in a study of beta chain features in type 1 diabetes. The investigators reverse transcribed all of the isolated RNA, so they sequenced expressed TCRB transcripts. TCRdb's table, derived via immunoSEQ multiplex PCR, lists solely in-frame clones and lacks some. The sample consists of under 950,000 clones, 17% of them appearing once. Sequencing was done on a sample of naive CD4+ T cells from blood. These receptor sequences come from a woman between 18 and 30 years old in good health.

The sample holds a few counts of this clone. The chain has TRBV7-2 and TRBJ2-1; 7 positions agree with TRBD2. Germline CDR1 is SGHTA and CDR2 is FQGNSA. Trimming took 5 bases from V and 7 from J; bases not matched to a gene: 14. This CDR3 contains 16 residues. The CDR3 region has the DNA TGTGCCAGCAGCCCGGGGGTTGGTAGCGGGTCTAATGAGCAGTTCTTC. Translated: CASSPGVGSGSNEQFF. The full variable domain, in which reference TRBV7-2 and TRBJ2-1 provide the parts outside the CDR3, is GAGVSQSPSNKVTEKGKDVELRCDPISGHTALYWYRQSLGQGLEFLIYFQGNSAPDKSGLPSDRFSAERTGGSVSTLTIQRTQQEDSAVYLCASSPGVGSGSNEQFFGPGTRLTVL.

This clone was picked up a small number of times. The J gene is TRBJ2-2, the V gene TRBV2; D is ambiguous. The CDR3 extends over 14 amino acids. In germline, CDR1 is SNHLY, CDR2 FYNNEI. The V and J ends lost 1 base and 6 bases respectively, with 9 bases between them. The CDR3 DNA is TGTGCCAGCAGTGAAGATGCAGACGCCGGGGAGCTGTTTTTT. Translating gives CASSEDADAGELFF.

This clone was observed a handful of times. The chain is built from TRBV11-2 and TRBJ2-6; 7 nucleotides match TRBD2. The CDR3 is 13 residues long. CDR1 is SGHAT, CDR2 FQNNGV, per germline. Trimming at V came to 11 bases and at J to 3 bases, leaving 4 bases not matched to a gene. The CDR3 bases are TGTGCCCAGCGGGACCTTGGGGCCAACGTCCTGACTTTC. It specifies CAQRDLGANVLTF. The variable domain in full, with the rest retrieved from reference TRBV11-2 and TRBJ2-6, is EAGVAQSPRYKIIEKRQSVAFWCNPISGHATLYWYQQILGQGPKLLIQFQNNGVVDDSQLPKDRFSAERLKGVDSTLKIQPAKLEDSAVYLCAQRDLGANVLTFGAGSRLTVL.

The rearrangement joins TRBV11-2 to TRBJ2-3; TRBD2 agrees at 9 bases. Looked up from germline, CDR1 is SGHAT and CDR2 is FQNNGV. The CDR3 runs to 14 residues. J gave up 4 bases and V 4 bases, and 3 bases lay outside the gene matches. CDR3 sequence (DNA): TGTGCCAGCAGCTATAGCGGGAGTGCAGATACGCAGTATTTT. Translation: CASSYSGSADTQYF. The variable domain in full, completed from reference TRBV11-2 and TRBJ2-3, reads EAGVAQSPRYKIIEKRQSVAFWCNPISGHATLYWYQQILGQGPKLLIQFQNNGVVDDSQLPKDRFSAERLKGVDSTLKIQPAKLEDSAVYLCASSYSGSADTQYFGPGTRLTVL.

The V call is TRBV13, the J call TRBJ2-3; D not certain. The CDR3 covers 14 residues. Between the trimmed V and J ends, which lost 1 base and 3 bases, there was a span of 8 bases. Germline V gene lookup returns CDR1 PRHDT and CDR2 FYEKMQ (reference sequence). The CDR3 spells CASSLVPKTDTQYF. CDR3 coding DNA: TGTGCCAGCAGCTTAGTTCCGAAGACAGATACGCAGTATTTT.

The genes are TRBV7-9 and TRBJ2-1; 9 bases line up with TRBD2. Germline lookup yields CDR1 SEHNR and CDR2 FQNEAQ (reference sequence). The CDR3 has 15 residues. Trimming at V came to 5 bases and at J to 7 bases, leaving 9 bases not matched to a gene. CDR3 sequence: CASSPGTSRLNEQFF. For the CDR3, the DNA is TGTGCCAGCAGCCCGGGGACTAGCAGGCTTAATGAGCAGTTCTTC.

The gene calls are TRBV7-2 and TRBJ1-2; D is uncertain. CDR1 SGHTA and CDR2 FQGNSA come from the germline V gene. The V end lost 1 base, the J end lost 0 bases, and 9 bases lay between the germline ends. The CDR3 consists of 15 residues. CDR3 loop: CASSLVSATNYGYTF. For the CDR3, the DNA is TGTGCCAGCAGCTTAGTTTCCGCTACTAACTATGGCTACACCTTC.

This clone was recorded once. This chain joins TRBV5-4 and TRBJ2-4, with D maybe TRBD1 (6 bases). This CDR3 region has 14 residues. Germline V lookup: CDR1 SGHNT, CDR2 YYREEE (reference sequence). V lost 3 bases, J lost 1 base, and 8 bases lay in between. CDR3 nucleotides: TGTGCCAGCAGCTCGCAGGGGGCCAAAAACATTCAGTACTTC. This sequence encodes CASSSQGAKNIQYF.

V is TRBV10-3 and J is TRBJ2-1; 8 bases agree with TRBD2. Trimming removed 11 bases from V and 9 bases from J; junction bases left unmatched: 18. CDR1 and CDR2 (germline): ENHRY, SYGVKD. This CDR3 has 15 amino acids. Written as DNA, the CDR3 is TGTGCCTCGAAGGCGGGACTAGGCTTTGTCGGTGAGCAGTTCTTC. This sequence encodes CASKAGLGFVGEQFF.

The CDR3: CASSFTQRYNEQFF. CDR3 coding DNA: TGTGCCAGCAGCTTTACGCAGAGGTACAATGAGCAGTTCTTC. This chain connects TRBV11-1 to TRBJ2-1, with no clear D. The germline V gene has CDR1 SGHAT and CDR2 FQDESV (reference sequence). Trimming left V 3 bases short and J 4 bases short, with 10 bases between. The CDR3 loop spans 14 amino acids. Combining the CDR3 with reference TRBV11-1 and TRBJ2-1 gives the whole variable domain EAEVAQSPRYKITEKSQAVAFWCDPISGHATLYWYRQILGQGPELLVQFQDESVVDDSQLPKDRFSAERLKGVDSTLKIQPAELGDSAMYLCASSFTQRYNEQFFGPGTRLTVL.

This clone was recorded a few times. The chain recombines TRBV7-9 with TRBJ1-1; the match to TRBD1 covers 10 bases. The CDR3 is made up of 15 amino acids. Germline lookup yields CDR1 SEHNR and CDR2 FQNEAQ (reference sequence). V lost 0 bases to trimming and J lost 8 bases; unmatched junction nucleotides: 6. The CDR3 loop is CASSLAWDRGKEAFF. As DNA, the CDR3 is TGTGCCAGCAGCTTAGCGTGGGACAGGGGAAAAGAAGCTTTCTTT.